Listed here are 21 T cell receptor beta chains from one sample, sequenced in a study of cytomegalovirus exposure and HLA in healthy donors. PCR employed 60 Vbeta and 13 Jbeta primers. Clones were sequenced by immunoSEQ multiplex PCR, and TCRdb holds only the in-frame ones, with some missing. The table shows about 190,000 clones, with roughly four fifths occurring only once. Sequencing was performed on PBMCs. The receptors shown here come from a woman younger than 30 in good health and CMV-seropositive.

This sequence joins TRBV12-5 and TRBJ1-3; 7 bases match TRBD1. The CDR3 sequence is 14 residues long. Germline assignment: CDR1 LGHNT and CDR2 FRNRAP. The V and J ends lost 6 bases and 4 bases, in that order; junction bases with no gene match: 6. CDR3 amino acids: CASGPGRGGNTIYF. DNA for the CDR3: TGTGCTAGTGGGCCGGGCAGGGGGGGAAACACCATATATTTT.

The chain employs TRBV11-2 and TRBJ2-3; D is perhaps TRBD2 (7 bases). Trimming removed 1 base at V and 5 bases at J, with 13 bases between. The CDR3 extends over 15 amino acids. From germline, CDR1 is SGHAT and CDR2 FQNNGV. CDR3 DNA sequence: TGTGCCAGCAGCTTAGGAGGGGGGGCCGTAGATACGCAGTATTTT. It encodes CASSLGGGAVDTQYF.

The chain uses TRBV30 and TRBJ2-7; TRBD1 agrees at 8 bases. The CDR3 has 14 amino acids. The germline V gene encodes CDR1 GTSNPN and CDR2 SVGIG (reference sequence). V lost 2 bases to trimming and J lost 2 bases; unmatched junction nucleotides: 5. The CDR3 reads CAWSSEDRAYEQYV. DNA for the CDR3: TGTGCCTGGAGTTCGGAGGACAGGGCCTACGAGCAGTACGTC.

This clone was seen a few times. J is TRBJ1-1 and V is TRBV10-3; maybe TRBD1 (5 bases). The germline V gene encodes CDR1 ENHRY and CDR2 SYGVKD. This CDR3 has 17 amino acids. V gave up 3 bases and J gave up 8 bases, with 25 bases separating them. CDR3 nucleotides: TGTGCCATCAGTGATGGAGGTTGGGGGGGGAGAGGTGCGGAAGCTTTCTTT. It specifies CAISDGGWGGRGAEAFF.

For this clone: This CDR3 is also generated by other DNA sequences in the sample. This chain joins TRBV5-4 and TRBJ2-4, with D maybe TRBD2 (5 bases). V was cut by 2 bases and J by 0 bases, with 6 bases left in between. CDR1 SGHNT and CDR2 YYREEE come from the germline V gene (reference sequence). The CDR3 covers 14 residues. CDR3: CASSLGLAKNIQYF. The CDR3 DNA follows: TGTGCCAGCAGCTTAGGACTAGCCAAAAACATTCAGTACTTC.

This sequence joins TRBV6-5 and TRBJ1-2; D gene uncertain. The CDR3 extends over 13 amino acids. Germline V gene data show CDR1 as MNHEY and CDR2 as SVGAGI. The V and J ends lost 4 bases and 5 bases respectively, with 11 bases between them. The CDR3 region has the DNA TGTGCCAGCAGTTCATTAGCGGAGTATGGCTACACCTTC. Translated: CASSSLAEYGYTF.

This clone was recorded a few times. The J gene is TRBJ1-4, the V gene TRBV5-4; TRBD1 aligns across 7 bases. Germline assignment: CDR1 SGHNT and CDR2 YYREEE (reference sequence). The CDR3 totals 14 residues. Germline trimming cut 4 bases from V and 7 bases from J; bases unmatched to any gene: 7. The CDR3 DNA reads as TGTGCCAGCAGCACTGGGACAGAGGGTGAAAAACTGTTTTTT. This translates into CASSTGTEGEKLFF. Full variable domain (remainder filled in from reference TRBV5-4 and TRBJ1-4): ETGVTQSPTHLIKTRGQQVTLRCSSQSGHNTVSWYQQALGQGPQFIFQYYREEENGRGNFPPRFSGLQFPNYSSELNVNALELDDSALYLCASSTGTEGEKLFFGSGTQLSVL.

This sequence joins TRBV5-1 and TRBJ1-1; 8 bases are shared with TRBD1. The V gene's germline CDR1 is SGHRS and CDR2 YFSETQ. After removal of 1 base from V and 5 bases from J, the junction contained 7 bases not matched to a gene. This CDR3 has 15 residues. CDR3 in amino acids: CASSLWAGGATEAFF. CDR3 DNA: TGCGCCAGCAGCTTGTGGGCAGGGGGCGCGACTGAAGCTTTCTTT. Using reference TRBV5-1 and TRBJ1-1 for the parts outside the CDR3, the full variable domain is KAGVTQTPRYLIKTRGQQVTLSCSPISGHRSVSWYQQTPGQGLQFLFEYFSETQRNKGNFPGRFSGRQFSNSRSEMNVSTLELGDSALYLCASSLWAGGATEAFFGQGTRLTVV.

The genes are TRBV7-2 and TRBJ1-5; possibly TRBD1 for D (6 bases). The CDR3 sequence is 15 residues long. The V end was cut by 4 bases, the J end by 7 bases, with 17 bases between. Germline CDR1 reads SGHTA; CDR2 reads FQGNSA. The CDR3 protein is CASSSLEQGWQPQHF. The CDR3 DNA follows: TGTGCCAGCAGCTCATTAGAACAGGGTTGGCAGCCCCAGCATTTT.

This chain connects TRBV11-3 to TRBJ1-1; the match to TRBD1 covers 8 bases. CDR3 length equals 13 residues. V was pared by 0 bases and J by 11 bases, with 5 bases of the junction left unmatched. Germline CDR1 and CDR2: SGHNT and YENEEA. The CDR3 coding sequence is TGTGCCAGCAGCTTAGATCAGGGGGCTCCGGCTTTCTTT. It is translated as CASSLDQGAPAFF.

The CDR3 nucleotides are TGTGCCTGGAGCCAGGACAGAGCTAATGAAAAACTGTTTTTT. Translated: CAWSQDRANEKLFF. V is TRBV30 and J is TRBJ1-4; tentative D call: TRBD1 (6 bases). The V and J ends lost 3 bases and 3 bases respectively, with 11 bases between them. The germline gives CDR1 GTSNPN, CDR2 SVGIG (reference sequence). CDR3 size: 14 residues. The variable domain in full, completed from reference TRBV30 and TRBJ1-4, reads SQTIHQWPATLVQPVGSPLSLECTVEGTSNPNLYWYRQAAGRGLQLLFYSVGIGQISSEVPQNLSASRPQDRQFILSSKKLLLSDSGFYLCAWSQDRANEKLFFGSGTQLSVL.

The chain couples TRBV9 to TRBJ2-1; TRBD2 aligns across 8 bases. V shed 0 bases, J shed 4 bases, and the junction held 3 bases outside the gene matches. Germline V CDR1 and CDR2: SGDLS, YYNGEE. The CDR3 is 15 amino acids. CDR3 amino acids: CASSVARGAYNEQFF. CDR3 nucleotides: TGTGCCAGCAGCGTAGCGCGGGGGGCTTACAATGAGCAGTTCTTC.

The chain links TRBV7-9 to TRBJ2-7; 11 bases line up with TRBD2. This CDR3 has 16 residues. Trimming took 1 base from V and 4 from J; bases not matched to a gene: 6. Germline V gives CDR1 SEHNR, CDR2 FQNEAQ (reference sequence). The chain's CDR3 is CASSLGSSGGAYEQYF. The CDR3 DNA reads as TGTGCCAGCAGCTTAGGTAGTAGCGGGGGGGCTTACGAGCAGTACTTC.

The V call is TRBV19, the J call TRBJ1-6; no definite D call. Germline V gives CDR1 LNHDA, CDR2 SQIVND (reference sequence). V was cut by 5 bases and J by 11 bases, with 10 bases left in between. The CDR3 is 12 amino acids. CDR3 bases: TGTGCCAGTAGTTTTCAGACAACACCCCTCCACTTT. Translated, it gives CASSFQTTPLHF.

This chain uses TRBV10-3 with TRBJ1-4, with D perhaps matching TRBD1 (5 bases). The V and J ends lost 10 bases and 4 bases respectively, with 19 bases between them. CDR1 and CDR2 from the germline V gene are ENHRY and SYGVKD. CDR3 size: 15 residues. CDR3 DNA sequence: TGTGCCACCCGACCGGCGGGGCGGAATAATGAAAAACTGTTTTTT. Protein: CATRPAGRNNEKLFF.

With regard to this clone: One junction end disagrees with the germline gene, perhaps due to a read error. The same CDR3 can be traced to other DNA sequences in this sample. This chain links TRBV30 with TRBJ2-5; 8 bases match TRBD2. CDR3 size: 14 residues. Looked up from germline, CDR1 is GTSNPN and CDR2 is SVGIG (reference sequence). This chain's CDR3 is CAWSVSGVQETQYF. The DNA of the CDR3 is TGTGCCTGGAGTGTTAGCGGGGTTCAAGAGACTCAGTACTTC.

The count of this clone is one. The chain has TRBV10-2 and TRBJ2-3; D not resolved. V was pared by 2 bases and J by 4 bases, with 4 bases between. The germline V gene encodes CDR1 WSHSY and CDR2 SAAADI. The CDR3 spans 12 residues. CDR3 sequence: CASSESADTQYF. In DNA form, the CDR3 reads TGCGCCAGCAGTGAGAGCGCAGATACGCAGTATTTT.

J is TRBJ2-3 and V is TRBV7-9, with 9 bases identical to TRBD2. The CDR3 sequence is 16 residues long. Looked up from germline, CDR1 is SEHNR and CDR2 is FQNEAQ (reference sequence). V gave up 5 bases and J gave up 1 base; unmatched junction bases: 7. CDR3 DNA: TGTGCCAGCAGCCTAGTAGCGGGGGCGGGCACAGATACGCAGTATTTT. This gives the protein CASSLVAGAGTDTQYF.

V usage is TRBV5-5 and J usage is TRBJ1-5; D remains ambiguous. Germline CDR1 reads SGHKS; CDR2 reads YYEKEE (reference sequence). V was pared by 4 bases and J by 3 bases, with 14 bases between. This CDR3 is built from 15 residues. The chain's CDR3 is CASSPTTGINQPQHF. CDR3 DNA sequence: TGTGCCAGCAGCCCCACGACGGGAATCAATCAGCCCCAGCATTTT.

This clone was found a few times. The rearrangement links TRBV23-1 to TRBJ1-4, with D possibly TRBD1 on 5 matching bases. TRBV23-1 has ORF status, its function being uncertain. Trimming removed 1 base from V and 2 bases from J, with 17 bases in between. The CDR3 extends over 18 amino acids. CDR3 sequence: CASSQYKGFCCTNEKLFF. The CDR3 DNA reads TGCGCCAGCAGTCAATACAAGGGGTTCTGTTGTACTAATGAAAAACTGTTTTTT.

The chain joins TRBV6-5 to TRBJ1-1, with D uncertain. The V end was cut by 6 bases, the J end by 1 base, with 9 bases between. Germline-derived CDR1 and CDR2 are MNHEY and SVGAGI. This CDR3 has 13 residues. CDR3 nucleotides: TGTGCCAGCAGCCGAACAGAGAACACTGAAGCTTTCTTT. The encoded protein is CASSRTENTEAFF.